Shown below are 25 T cell receptor beta chains from a single sample sequenced in a study of beta chain features in type 1 diabetes. Study-wide results and caveats: Within each of all four CD4+ subsets, Type 1 diabetes patients had TCRB CDR3s that were moderately but significantly shorter.

No antigen is known for these receptors. Expressed TCRB transcripts were sequenced, since all the RNA that had been isolated was reverse transcribed. Data came from immunoSEQ multiplex PCR; TCRdb stores just in-frame clones and leaves some out. This sample carries approximately 260,000 clones, roughly 20% of them seen once, and the ten largest clones take 0.028%. Sequencing was performed on naive CD4+ T cells from blood. The source is a woman aged 40 to 50 with type 1 diabetes.

This clone was seen a few times. This specimen includes other DNA sequences encoding the same CDR3. The chain combines TRBV4-3 with TRBJ1-2; 8 bases agree with TRBD1. J lost 4 bases, V lost 3 bases, and 1 base had no gene match. CDR3 length: 13 amino acids. The V gene's germline CDR1 is LGHNA and CDR2 YSLEER. The CDR3 nucleotides read TGCGCCAGCAGCCAGGACAGGGTCTATGGCTACACCTTC. It codes for CASSQDRVYGYTF.

This clone was seen a handful of times. The rearrangement links TRBV6-5 to TRBJ2-3; the match to TRBD2 covers 7 bases. Germline loops: CDR1 MNHEY, CDR2 SVGAGI. The CDR3 has 16 amino acids. Losses at the gene ends were 0 bases for V and 0 bases for J; bases not matched to a gene: 3. In DNA form, the CDR3 reads TGTGCCAGCAGTTACTCGGTCGGGAGGAGCACAGATACGCAGTATTTT. Encoded protein: CASSYSVGRSTDTQYF.

In the case of this clone: The sample carries other DNA sequences with the same CDR3. The chain joins TRBV5-6 to TRBJ1-2; 8 nucleotides agree with TRBD1. This CDR3 region has 13 residues. V lost 2 bases to trimming and J lost 4 bases; unmatched junction nucleotides: 1. Germline loops: CDR1 SGHDT, CDR2 YYEEEE. DNA for the CDR3: TGTGCCAGCAGCTTAGACAGGGGCTATGGCTACACCTTC. Translated: CASSLDRGYGYTF.

J is TRBJ1-1 and V is TRBV19; 9 bases are shared with TRBD1. The CDR3 is made up of 15 amino acids. Germline V gene data show CDR1 as LNHDA and CDR2 as SQIVND (reference sequence). Unmatched junction bases numbered 7, after V lost 8 bases and J lost 0 bases. CDR3 sequence reads: CASRSGTGLNTEAFF. In DNA, the CDR3 is TGTGCCAGTCGGTCCGGGACAGGGTTGAACACTGAAGCTTTCTTT.

The genes are TRBV29-1 and TRBJ1-1; the D gene is possibly TRBD1 (5 bases). CDR1 and CDR2 (germline): SQVTM, ANQGSEA. This CDR3 comprises 14 residues. The V end lost 3 bases, the J end lost 4 bases, and 15 bases lay between the germline ends. Written as DNA, the CDR3 is TGCAGCGTTGATGGGGGGTTGGCAGGCACTGAAGCTTTCTTT. Encoded protein: CSVDGGLAGTEAFF.

This clone has just a few counts. This chain connects TRBV28 to TRBJ2-2, with 8 bases fitting TRBD1. The CDR3 spans 14 residues. V lost 4 bases and J lost 5; bases outside the gene matches: 3. Looked up from germline, CDR1 is MDHEN and CDR2 is SYDVKM. The CDR3 DNA is TGTGCCAGCAGTTCGGGACAGGTAACCGGGGAGCTGTTTTTT. Encoded protein: CASSSGQVTGELFF.

The J gene is TRBJ2-2, the V gene TRBV6-5; no clear D. CDR3 length equals 12 residues. The germline gives CDR1 MNHEY, CDR2 SVGAGI. The ends were cut back, 7 bases at V and 4 bases at J, with 7 bases in the middle. The CDR3 loop is CASTPRTGELFF. CDR3 sequence (DNA): TGTGCCAGCACCCCCCGCACCGGGGAGCTGTTTTTT.

The chain combines TRBV20-1 with TRBJ2-7, with 9 bases aligning to TRBD2. CDR3 length: 11 amino acids. The germline CDR1 and CDR2 sequences are DFQATT and SNEGSKA (reference sequence). V lost 7 bases and J lost 4; bases outside the gene matches: 2. The CDR3 DNA reads TGCAGTGGAACTAGCGGGTACGAGCAGTACTTC. This gives the protein CSGTSGYEQYF.

The chain recombines TRBV5-1 with TRBJ2-5, with D unresolved. V lost 1 base and J 4 bases, leaving 8 bases between the germline ends. The germline V gene has CDR1 SGHRS and CDR2 YFSETQ. This CDR3 region has 13 residues. The chain's CDR3 is CASSLSGGETQYF. The CDR3 DNA sequence: TGCGCCAGCAGCTTGTCCGGCGGAGAGACCCAGTACTTC.

This chain joins TRBV7-9 and TRBJ2-1; tentatively, D is TRBD1 (6 bases). V was clipped by 1 base and J by 7 bases, with 11 bases between them. The CDR3 contains 14 residues. The germline V gene has CDR1 SEHNR and CDR2 FQNEAQ (reference sequence). The DNA of the CDR3 is TGTGCCAGCAGCTTAGGGCAGGGGCGGAATGAGCAGTTCTTC. It translates to CASSLGQGRNEQFF.

The chain joins TRBV4-3 to TRBJ1-5, with D hard to call. The CDR3 loop spans 13 amino acids. Germline V gene lookup returns CDR1 LGHNA and CDR2 YSLEER. With 1 base removed from V and 4 bases from J, the gap between germline ends came to 5 bases. CDR3 bases: TGCGCCAGCAGCCAAGTCCGTAATCAGCCCCAGCATTTT. Encoded protein: CASSQVRNQPQHF.

This chain uses TRBV4-1 with TRBJ2-7; D is possibly TRBD1 (6 bases). This CDR3 region has 16 residues. The ends were cut back, 1 base at V and 2 bases at J, with 15 bases in the middle. The V gene's germline CDR1 is MGHRA and CDR2 YSYEKL. CDR3 nucleotides: TGCGCCAGCAGCCAAGGTGACGGCAGGGGAGCCTACGAGCAGTACTTC. Its translation is CASSQGDGRGAYEQYF.

The gene calls are TRBV28 and TRBJ1-6, with 8 bases lining up with TRBD1. V lost 2 bases to trimming and J lost 9 bases; unmatched junction nucleotides: 6. This CDR3 comprises 15 residues. The germline CDR1 and CDR2 sequences are MDHEN and SYDVKM. The CDR3 coding sequence is TGTGCCAGCAGTTTAGAGGACAGGGACATTTCACCCCTCCACTTT. This sequence encodes CASSLEDRDISPLHF.

The chain joins TRBV5-4 to TRBJ2-1; no clear D gene. Trimming shortened V by 0 bases and J by 1 base, and 5 bases separated the two germline ends. Germline V gene data show CDR1 as SGHNT and CDR2 as YYREEE (reference sequence). This CDR3 region has 14 residues. CDR3 amino acids: CASSLGPSYNEQFF. The CDR3 DNA is TGTGCCAGCAGCTTGGGTCCTTCCTACAATGAGCAGTTCTTC.

The CDR3 region has the DNA TGCGCCAGCAGCTTGGAACCAGGGTTTGGAGAGCAGTACTTC. Translated, it gives CASSLEPGFGEQYF. The chain recombines TRBV5-1 with TRBJ2-7, with D possibly being TRBD1 (5 bases). This CDR3 contains 14 residues. Germline CDR1 SGHRS, CDR2 YFSETQ. Trimming took off 0 bases at V and 7 bases at J, with 14 bases between the two ends.

This clone was seen only a few times. The chain has TRBV28 and TRBJ1-2; tentatively, D is TRBD1 (5 bases). The CDR3 contains 13 residues. Germline lookup yields CDR1 MDHEN and CDR2 SYDVKM. V gave up 6 bases and J gave up 3 bases, with 11 bases separating them. For the CDR3, the DNA is TGTGCCAGCAGCCAGGGTTATTACTATGGCTACACCTTC. Amino acid sequence: CASSQGYYYGYTF.

DNA of the CDR3: TGTGCCATCAGTGAGTCGAGGTGGCAGTACTTC. Translated, it gives CAISESRWQYF. The chain couples TRBV10-3 to TRBJ2-7; no clear D gene. Germline V gives CDR1 ENHRY, CDR2 SYGVKD. Deletions cut 0 bases from V and 9 bases from J, with 6 bases between. The CDR3 runs to 11 residues.

The chain uses TRBV29-1 and TRBJ2-7; 8 bases fit TRBD2. Germline V gives CDR1 SQVTM, CDR2 ANQGSEA. Germline trimming cut 6 bases from V and 9 bases from J; bases unmatched to any gene: 13. The CDR3 totals 13 residues. The CDR3 region is CSVGRSGGLMQYF. The CDR3 DNA is TGCAGCGTGGGCCGGAGCGGGGGCCTTATGCAGTACTTC.

This clone was detected a few times. J is TRBJ1-2 and V is TRBV9; the match to TRBD1 covers 7 bases. CDR1 is SGDLS, CDR2 YYNGEE, per germline. The CDR3 spans 15 residues. The trim removed 0 bases at V and 5 bases at J, leaving 7 bases unmatched. The CDR3 loop is CASSVGGQINYGYTF. CDR3 sequence (DNA): TGTGCCAGCAGCGTAGGGGGACAGATAAATTATGGCTACACCTTC.

This clone came up a few times. This chain links TRBV2 with TRBJ1-1; 9 bases agree with TRBD1. Germline V gene sequence: CDR1 SNHLY, CDR2 FYNNEI. The CDR3 has 12 residues. J was trimmed by 10 bases and V by 6 bases; bases with no gene match: 6. CDR3 bases: TGTGCCAGCAGGGGAGACAGGGGGGGAGCTTTCTTT. Protein sequence: CASRGDRGGAFF.

This chain connects TRBV9 to TRBJ2-1; TRBD2 aligns across 8 bases. Trimming took 0 bases from V and 0 from J; bases not matched to a gene: 8. Germline V CDR1 and CDR2: SGDLS, YYNGEE. The CDR3 consists of 18 residues. Here the CDR3 reads CASSVAPQRGTSYNEQFF. DNA for the CDR3: TGTGCCAGCAGCGTAGCGCCCCAGCGGGGGACCTCCTACAATGAGCAGTTCTTC.

The chain links TRBV18 to TRBJ2-5; 11 nucleotides agree with TRBD2. The CDR3 length is 14 residues. Germline CDR1 and CDR2: KGHSH and LQKENI. The V and J ends lost 5 bases and 4 bases, in that order; junction bases with no gene match: 3. CDR3 sequence reads: CASSILAGGETQYF. CDR3 coding DNA: TGTGCCAGCTCAATCCTAGCGGGAGGAGAGACCCAGTACTTC.

This clone was detected only a few times. The chain combines TRBV5-1 with TRBJ1-2; D unclear. Trimming removed 4 bases at V and 3 bases at J, with 13 bases between. The CDR3 covers 14 residues. From germline, CDR1 is SGHRS and CDR2 YFSETQ. The CDR3 DNA sequence: TGCGCCAGCAGCCTTCGTCAGTCCGACTATGGCTACACCTTC. Its translation is CASSLRQSDYGYTF.

The chain is built from TRBV7-2 and TRBJ2-1; D is perhaps TRBD1 (5 bases). V was pared by 5 bases and J by 4 bases, with 12 bases between. The CDR3 has 14 amino acids. Germline values: CDR1 SGHTA, CDR2 FQGNSA. The CDR3 coding sequence is TGTGCCAGCAGCCCCTCGACAGATTACAATGAGCAGTTCTTC. Its protein is CASSPSTDYNEQFF.

The chain is built from TRBV5-6 and TRBJ1-1, with D tentatively TRBD1 (5 bases). V lost 2 bases, J lost 5 bases, and 10 bases lay in between. Per the germline V gene, CDR1 is SGHDT and CDR2 is YYEEEE. The CDR3 contains 13 residues. The CDR3 sequence is CASSLGEATEAFF. The DNA for the CDR3 is TGTGCCAGCAGCTTAGGGGAGGCTACTGAAGCTTTCTTT. Using reference TRBV5-6 and TRBJ1-1 for the parts outside the CDR3, the full variable domain is DAGVTQSPTHLIKTRGQQVTLRCSPKSGHDTVSWYQQALGQGPQFIFQYYEEEERQRGNFPDRFSGHQFPNYSSELNVNALLLGDSALYLCASSLGEATEAFFGQGTRLTVV.